Sequencing of this TCR beta chain was carried out in a study of blood T cell repertoires in COVID-19. Profiled with immunoSEQ multiplex PCR; TCRdb holds only in-frame clones, not every one. Seen here are 200,000 to 250,000 clones, 90% observed once, and the top ten hold about 14%. Per germline, CDR1 SQVTM and CDR2 ANQGSEA. Trimming took off 6 bases at V and 7 bases at J, with 12 bases between the two ends. The CDR3 contains 11 residues. Each exposed participant met a COVID-19 case in the 2 weeks preceding study entry. This receptor was taken from a young man who had been exposed to COVID-19. The J gene is TRBJ1-2, the V gene TRBV29-1; TRBD1 is a possible D gene (6 bases). Source material: PBMCs or T cells enriched from blood (not recorded which). Here the CDR3 DNA reads TGCAGCGTGCTACAGGGTACTGGCTACACCTTC. It encodes CSVLQGTGYTF.